This T cell receptor (beta chain) is from a study of blood T cell repertoires in COVID-19 (dated by TCRdb to 2018 to 2021). Regarding the research as a whole: Samples from collaborators originated in the United States, Italy and Spain and spanned both the acute and convalescent phases of COVID-19. The material from the prospective study consisted of cDNA or gDNA derived from T cells, B-cell-depleted T cells, or PBMCs. The dataset comprised deeply sampled blood TCRbeta repertoires from subjects exposed to, actively infected with, or recovered from COVID-19. A freely available public database, intended as a resource for researchers studying the immune response to SARS-CoV-2, is where the repertoires were released. Samples came from the ongoing ImmuneRACE study (first 160 participants) plus 1,254 subjects from 6 global collaborators. Sample metadata almost always included a de-identified subject ID, COVID-19 status, age in years and sex. Where HLA class I and class II types were available, the types were taken from metadata supplied by the sample provider, not from assay-based typing.

With respect to this clone: The specificity of this receptor is unknown. No base-level quality is on record; no much larger clone is a single base apart.

The germline V gene (reference sequence) specifies LGHDT as CDR1 and YNNKEL as CDR2. The germline V and J ends show losses of 6 bases and 7 bases respectively, and no gene match explains 5 bases of the junction. From cysteine to phenylalanine, the CDR3 is 12 amino acids long. Only the CDR3 region is kept as DNA, spanning 36 bases read in frame from base 1. One collaborating source in Seattle enrolled patients during active infection and followed them longitudinally through the course of disease. Each collaborating institution followed its own protocols to collect whole blood in K2EDTA tubes. Collaborator samples were shipped for TCRbeta analysis as frozen whole blood, isolated PBMCs, or DNA extracted from either sample type. Study-wide findings and limitations: The quantity of clinical and demographic metadata differed by source and by participant and was supplied without curation.

The immunoSEQ Assay, a bias-controlled multiplex PCR, was used to amplify TCRbeta CDR3 regions from genomic DNA. From the authors' description of their analysis: The number of nucleated cells in each sample was estimated by amplification of reference gene primers within the assay. To quantify the absolute abundance of each unique TCRbeta CDR3 rearrangement, sequence reads were collapsed and filtered. Productive Simpson clonality was computed per sample as the square root of Simpson's diversity index over productive rearrangements. In its TCRdb copy, this immuneACCESS table keeps in-frame sequences only and misses some clones. Where compared with another copy, unresolved V genes explain less than half of these, and the others have no known cause. V and J calls and clone size follow that table, whereas D and trimming were derived from the DNA. This sample has over 250,000 clones in its table, and around nine tenths of those were observed once. The ten top clones hold approximately 14% of the sample.

The chain is made from TRBV3-1 (or the pseudogene TRBV3-2) and TRBJ1-2; a stretch of 7 junction bases matches TRBD1. Sequencing was done on a sample of peripheral blood. This TCR was sampled from a woman in her 70s with COVID-19, enrolled during active disease. In nucleotides, the sequence is TGTGCCAGCAGTCCCACAGGGGTTGGCTACACCTTC. Its translation reads: CASSPTGVGYTF.